The sequence of this TCR beta chain was determined in a study of monozygotic twins with inflammatory bowel disease. Findings and caveats of the study: People with IBD had fewer clonotypes in common with others than healthy twins did, especially with disease activity. Results did not support any single strong IBD-associated signal or clonotype.

TCRdb reprocessed the 5' RACE reads and keeps a single row for each CDR3 protein, giving no DNA. The sample's table shows roughly 160,000 distinct CDR3 sequences. The CDR3 is 14 amino acids. Germline values: CDR1 SGHTA, CDR2 FQGNSA. A word on this clonotype: Its antigen remains unknown.

With no T cell sorting beforehand, total RNA was isolated from whole blood. The sequenced sample was blood. This clonotype was sampled from a human donor with ulcerative colitis or Crohn's disease, or a healthy co-twin of an affected twin (not recorded which). The chain is built from TRBV7-2 and TRBJ2-1; the D call from TCRdb, TRBD2, cannot be confirmed without DNA. The CDR3 spells CASSLVGTRNEQFF.